The clone carrying this T cell receptor beta chain was seen ten or more times. These data are taken from a study of tumor-infiltrating lymphocytes in oesophageal squamous cell carcinoma. From the PCR reads, TCRdb called clonotypes with MiXCR, one entry per CDR3 protein. The sample comprises approximately 2,600 distinct CDR3 sequences, approximately 15% of which are singletons, and about 30% rests with the top ten. Germline-derived CDR1 and CDR2 are SGHRS and YFSETQ. V lost 4 bases, J lost 2 bases, and 8 bases stayed unmatched. The CDR3 totals 17 residues. The TCR was taken from a male donor with esophageal squamous cell carcinoma. V usage is TRBV5-1 and J usage is TRBJ2-3; 12 bases agree with TRBD2. The sample consisted of esophageal tumor tissue. CDR3 nucleotide sequence: TGCGCCAGCAGCAAAGGACTAGCGGGGAGATCCACAGATACGCAGTATTTT. As protein: CASSKGLAGRSTDTQYF. The variable domain in full, with the rest retrieved from reference TRBV5-1 and TRBJ2-3, is KAGVTQTPRYLIKTRGQQVTLSCSPISGHRSVSWYQQTPGQGLQFLFEYFSETQRNKGNFPGRFSGRQFSNSRSEMNVSTLELGDSALYLCASSKGLAGRSTDTQYFGPGTRLTVL.